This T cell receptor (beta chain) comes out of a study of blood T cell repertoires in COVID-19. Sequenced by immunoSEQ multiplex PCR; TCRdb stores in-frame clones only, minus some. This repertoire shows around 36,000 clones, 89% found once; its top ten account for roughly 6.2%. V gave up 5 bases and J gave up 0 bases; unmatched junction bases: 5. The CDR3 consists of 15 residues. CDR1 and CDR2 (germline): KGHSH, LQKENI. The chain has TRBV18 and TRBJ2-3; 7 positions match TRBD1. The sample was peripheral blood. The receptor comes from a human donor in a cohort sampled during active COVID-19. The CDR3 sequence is CASSTLGQSTDTQYF. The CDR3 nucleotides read TGTGCCAGCTCAACTCTGGGACAGAGCACAGATACGCAGTATTTT.